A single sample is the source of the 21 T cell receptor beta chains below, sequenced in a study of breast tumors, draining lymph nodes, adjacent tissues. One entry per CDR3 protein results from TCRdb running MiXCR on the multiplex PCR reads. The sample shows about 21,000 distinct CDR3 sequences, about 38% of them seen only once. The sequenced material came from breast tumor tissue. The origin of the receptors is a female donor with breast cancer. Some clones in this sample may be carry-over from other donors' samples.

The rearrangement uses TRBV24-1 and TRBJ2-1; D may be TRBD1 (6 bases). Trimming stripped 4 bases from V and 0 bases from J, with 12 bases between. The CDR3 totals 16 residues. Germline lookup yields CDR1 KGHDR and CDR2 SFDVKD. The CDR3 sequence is CATSDRQASSYNEQFF. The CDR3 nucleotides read TGTGCCACCAGTGACCGACAGGCTAGCTCCTACAATGAGCAGTTCTTC.

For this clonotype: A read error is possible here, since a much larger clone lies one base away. CDR3 amino acids: CASSTLGGGQFF. In DNA form, the CDR3 reads TGTGCCAGCAGCACTCTAGGGGGTGGGCAGTTCTTC. The chain carries TRBV2 and TRBJ2-1; the D gene is possibly TRBD1 (6 bases). The CDR3 covers 12 residues. The germline CDR1 and CDR2 sequences are SNHLY and FYNNEI. Trimming left V 6 bases short and J 12 bases short, with 15 bases between.

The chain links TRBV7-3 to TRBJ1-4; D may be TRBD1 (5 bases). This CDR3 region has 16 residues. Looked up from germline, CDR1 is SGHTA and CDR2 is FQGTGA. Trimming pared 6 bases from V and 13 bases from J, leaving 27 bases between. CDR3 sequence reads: CASRDTRSATNVILFF. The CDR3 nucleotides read TGTGCCAGCAGGGACACCAGGTCCGCAACTAATGTCATACTGTTTTTT.

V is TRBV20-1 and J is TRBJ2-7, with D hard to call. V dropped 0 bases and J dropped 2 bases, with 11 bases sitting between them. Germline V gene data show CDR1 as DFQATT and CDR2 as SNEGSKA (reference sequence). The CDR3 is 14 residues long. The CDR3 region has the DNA TGCAGTGCTAGAGATCGGGTTAGGGCCTACGAGCAGTACTTC. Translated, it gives CSARDRVRAYEQYF.

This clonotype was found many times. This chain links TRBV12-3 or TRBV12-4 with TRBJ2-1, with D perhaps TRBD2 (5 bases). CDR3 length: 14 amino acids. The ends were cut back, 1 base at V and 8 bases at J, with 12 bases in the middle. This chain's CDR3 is CASSLVGGADEQFF. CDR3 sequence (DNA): TGTGCCAGCAGTTTAGTGGGCGGAGCGGATGAGCAGTTCTTC.

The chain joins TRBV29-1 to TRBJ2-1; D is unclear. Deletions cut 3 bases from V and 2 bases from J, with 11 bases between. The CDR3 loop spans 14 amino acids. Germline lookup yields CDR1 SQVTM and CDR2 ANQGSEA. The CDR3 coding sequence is TGCAGCGTTGATGTGTCAGTAGCCTACAATGAGCAGTTCTTC. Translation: CSVDVSVAYNEQFF.

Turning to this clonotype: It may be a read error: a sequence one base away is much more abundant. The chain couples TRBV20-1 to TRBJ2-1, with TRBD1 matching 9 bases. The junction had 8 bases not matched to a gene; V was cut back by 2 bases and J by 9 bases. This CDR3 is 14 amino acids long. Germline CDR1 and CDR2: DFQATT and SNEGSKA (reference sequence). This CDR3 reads CSARRTGEVAEQFF. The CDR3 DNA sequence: TGCAGTGCTAGACGGACAGGGGAAGTCGCTGAGCAGTTCTTC.

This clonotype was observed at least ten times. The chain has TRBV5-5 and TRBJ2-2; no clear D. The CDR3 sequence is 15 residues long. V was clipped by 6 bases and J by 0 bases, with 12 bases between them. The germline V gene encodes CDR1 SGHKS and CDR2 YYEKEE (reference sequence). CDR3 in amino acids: CASIRGDPNTGELFF. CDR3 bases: TGTGCCAGCATCCGAGGTGACCCGAACACCGGGGAGCTGTTTTTT.

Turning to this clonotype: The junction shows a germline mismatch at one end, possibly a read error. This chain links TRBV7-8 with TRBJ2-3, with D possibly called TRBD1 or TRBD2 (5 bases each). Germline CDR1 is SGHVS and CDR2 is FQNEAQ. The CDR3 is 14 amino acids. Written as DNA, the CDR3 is TGTGCCAGCACGGGGTTGAACCCGACAGATACGCGGTATTTT. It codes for CASTGLNPTDTRYF.

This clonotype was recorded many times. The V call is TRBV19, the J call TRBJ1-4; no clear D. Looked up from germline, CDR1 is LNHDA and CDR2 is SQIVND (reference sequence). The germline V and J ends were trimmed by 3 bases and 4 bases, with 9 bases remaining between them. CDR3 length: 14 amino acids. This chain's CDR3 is CASSIGTGNEKLFF. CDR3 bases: TGTGCCAGTAGTATCGGAACGGGTAATGAAAAACTGTTTTTT.

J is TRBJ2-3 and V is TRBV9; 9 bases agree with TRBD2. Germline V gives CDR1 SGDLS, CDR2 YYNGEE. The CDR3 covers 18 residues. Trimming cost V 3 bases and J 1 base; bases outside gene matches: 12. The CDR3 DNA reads TGTGCCAGCAGCGACCGACTAGCGGAGGCACGGGGCACAGATACGCAGTATTTT. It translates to CASSDRLAEARGTDTQYF.

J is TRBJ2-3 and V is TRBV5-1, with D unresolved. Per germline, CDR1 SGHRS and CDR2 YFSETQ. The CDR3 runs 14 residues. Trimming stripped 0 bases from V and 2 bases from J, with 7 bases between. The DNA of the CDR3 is TGCGCCAGCAGCTTGGCACCAAACACAGATACGCAGTATTTT. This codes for CASSLAPNTDTQYF.

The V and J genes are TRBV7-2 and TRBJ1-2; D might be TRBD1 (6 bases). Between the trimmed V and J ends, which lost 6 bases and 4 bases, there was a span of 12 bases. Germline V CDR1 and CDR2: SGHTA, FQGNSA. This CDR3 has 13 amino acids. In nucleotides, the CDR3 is TGTGCCAGCAGGAAACAGGGCCTCTATGGCTACACCTTC. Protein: CASRKQGLYGYTF.

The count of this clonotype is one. For the CDR3, the DNA is TGTGCCAGCAGCCAGAATACAGATACGCAGTATTTT. Translation gives CASSQNTDTQYF. The J gene is TRBJ2-3, the V gene TRBV14; D uncertain. With 3 bases removed from V and 3 bases from J, the gap between germline ends came to 4 bases. The CDR3 runs to 12 residues. Germline CDR1 and CDR2: SGHDN and FVKESK.

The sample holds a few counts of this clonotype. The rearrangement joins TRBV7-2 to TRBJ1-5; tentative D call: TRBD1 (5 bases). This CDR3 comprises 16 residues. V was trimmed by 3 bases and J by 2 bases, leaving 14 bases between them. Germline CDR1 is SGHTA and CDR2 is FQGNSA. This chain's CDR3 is CASSLGGDKRNQPQHF. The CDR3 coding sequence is TGTGCCAGCAGCTTGGGGGGAGACAAACGCAATCAGCCCCAGCATTTT.

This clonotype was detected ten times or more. CDR3: CAWSVDRPNNEQFF. CDR3 coding DNA: TGTGCCTGGAGTGTAGACAGGCCGAACAATGAGCAGTTCTTC. V usage is TRBV30 and J usage is TRBJ2-1; D is possibly TRBD1 (6 bases). Per germline, CDR1 GTSNPN and CDR2 SVGIG (reference sequence). Trimming removed 0 bases from V and 5 bases from J, with 11 bases in between. The CDR3 is 14 residues long. The full variable domain, with the rest looked up from reference TRBV30 and TRBJ2-1, is SQTIHQWPATLVQPVGSPLSLECTVEGTSNPNLYWYRQAAGRGLQLLFYSVGIGQISSEVPQNLSASRPQDRQFILSSKKLLLSDSGFYLCAWSVDRPNNEQFFGPGTRLTVL.

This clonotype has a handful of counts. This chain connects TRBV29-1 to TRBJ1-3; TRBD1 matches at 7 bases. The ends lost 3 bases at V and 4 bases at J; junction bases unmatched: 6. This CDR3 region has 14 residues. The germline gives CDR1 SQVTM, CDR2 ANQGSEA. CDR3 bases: TGCAGCGTTGATGCAGGGGGAGGCGGAAACACCATATATTTT. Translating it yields CSVDAGGGGNTIYF.

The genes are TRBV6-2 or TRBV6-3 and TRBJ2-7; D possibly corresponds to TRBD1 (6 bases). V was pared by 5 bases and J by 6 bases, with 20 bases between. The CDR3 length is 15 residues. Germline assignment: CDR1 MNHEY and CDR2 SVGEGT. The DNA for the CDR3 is TGTGCCAGCAGTCCGCTAACGACAGGAGTGGGCGAGCAGTACTTC. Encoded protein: CASSPLTTGVGEQYF.

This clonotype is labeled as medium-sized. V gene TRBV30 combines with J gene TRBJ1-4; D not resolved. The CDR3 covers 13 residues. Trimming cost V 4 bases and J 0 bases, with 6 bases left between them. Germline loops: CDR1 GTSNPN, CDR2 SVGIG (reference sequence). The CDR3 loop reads CAWTWATNEKLFF. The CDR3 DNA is TGTGCCTGGACCTGGGCAACTAATGAAAAACTGTTTTTT.

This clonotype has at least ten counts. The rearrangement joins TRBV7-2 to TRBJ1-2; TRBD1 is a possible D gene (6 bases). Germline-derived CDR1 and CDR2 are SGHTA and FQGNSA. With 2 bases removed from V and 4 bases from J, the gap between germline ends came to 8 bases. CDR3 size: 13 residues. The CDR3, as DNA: TGTGCCAGCAGCTTAAGACAGGCCTATGGCTACACCTTC. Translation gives CASSLRQAYGYTF.

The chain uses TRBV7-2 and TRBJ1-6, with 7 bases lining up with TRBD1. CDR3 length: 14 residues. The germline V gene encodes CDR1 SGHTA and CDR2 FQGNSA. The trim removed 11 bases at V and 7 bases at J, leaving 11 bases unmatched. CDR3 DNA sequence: TGTGCCCTAGCCCGGGACAGTCGCAATTCACCCCTCCACTTT. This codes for CALARDSRNSPLHF.